These 9 T cell receptor beta chains share one sample of origin, sequenced in a study of response to subunit inactivated influenza vaccine (dated by TCRdb to the late 2010s). The library relied on RT-PCR. The instrument was an Illumina HiSeq 2500. TCRdb redid the processing of the public reads, applying fastp at Q25 and MiXCR, and retained in-frame beta chains. A single entry per CDR3 protein holds the most common genes and DNA from its merged rows. The sample records around 490,000 distinct CDR3 sequences, approximately 7.6% of which are singletons. The ten largest account for approximately 12% of the sample. The source was PBMCs from blood, collected about 24 months after vaccination. The origin of the receptors is a man between 50 and 69 years old who received an inactivated influenza vaccine. Donor details come from another sample of the same person, matched by shared clones.

The gene calls are TRBV20-1 and TRBJ2-1; 11 bases align to TRBD2. Germline V gene sequence: CDR1 DFQATT, CDR2 SNEGSKA (reference sequence). The CDR3 loop spans 13 amino acids. J was trimmed by 7 bases and V by 6 bases; bases with no gene match: 5. DNA for the CDR3: TGCAGTGCCCTTAGCGGGAGGGCGAATGAGCAGTTCTTC. Protein product: CSALSGRANEQFF.

The gene calls are TRBV6-2 or TRBV6-3 and TRBJ2-1; tentatively, D is TRBD2 (7 bases). This CDR3 spans 13 amino acids. Germline loops: CDR1 MNHEY, CDR2 SVGEGT. V was trimmed by 2 bases and J by 10 bases, leaving 12 bases between them. The DNA of the CDR3 is TGTGCCAGCAGTTACGGGGGGGGCGTGGAGCAGTTCTTC. Translation: CASSYGGGVEQFF.

This clonotype came up a few times. J is TRBJ2-2 and V is TRBV6-5; D is uncertain. Trimming pared 6 bases from V and 5 bases from J, leaving 10 bases between. CDR1 is MNHEY and CDR2 is SVGAGI in the germline V gene. CDR3 length: 13 residues. CDR3 in amino acids: CASRLSGTGELFF. The CDR3 DNA reads as TGTGCCAGCAGATTATCCGGAACCGGGGAGCTGTTTTTT.

Ten or more counts support this clonotype. The CDR3: CASSLGVTVEKLFF. The DNA of the CDR3 is TGTGCCAGCAGCTTAGGTGTAACAGTTGAAAAACTGTTTTTT. The V gene is TRBV7-9, the J gene TRBJ1-4, with no clear D. The CDR3 length is 14 residues. Trimming left V 1 base short and J 7 bases short, with 10 bases between. The germline V gene has CDR1 SEHNR and CDR2 FQNEAQ (reference sequence). Full variable domain (rest looked up from reference TRBV7-9 and TRBJ1-4): DTGVSQNPRHKITKRGQNVTFRCDPISEHNRLYWYRQTLGQGPEFLTYFQNEAQLEKSRLLSDRFSAERPKGSFSTLEIQRTEQGDSAMYLCASSLGVTVEKLFFGSGTQLSVL.

The genes are TRBV7-9 and TRBJ2-7; TRBD2 is a possible D gene (6 bases). This CDR3 comprises 15 residues. The V end lost 5 bases, the J end lost 3 bases, and 17 bases lay between the germline ends. The germline V gene encodes CDR1 SEHNR and CDR2 FQNEAQ (reference sequence). CDR3 residues: CASSTGDGASYEQYF. CDR3 DNA sequence: TGTGCCAGCAGCACGGGGGACGGAGCAAGCTACGAGCAGTACTTC.

The rearrangement joins TRBV5-1 to TRBJ1-4, with D possibly being TRBD1 (6 bases). The V end lost 5 bases, the J end lost 0 bases, and 14 bases lay between the germline ends. The CDR3 extends over 16 amino acids. Looked up from germline, CDR1 is SGHRS and CDR2 is YFSETQ. Written as DNA, the CDR3 is TGCGCCAGCAGAGAGACAGGAGTCACAACTAATGAAAAACTGTTTTTT. Its translation is CASRETGVTTNEKLFF.

This clonotype appeared a few times. The chain employs TRBV4-1 and TRBJ2-5; D remains ambiguous. The germline V gene encodes CDR1 MGHRA and CDR2 YSYEKL. Trimming pared 0 bases from V and 5 bases from J, leaving 16 bases between. This CDR3 is built from 16 residues. CDR3 residues: CASSQDYGFSLETQYF. As DNA, the CDR3 is TGCGCCAGCAGCCAAGATTATGGATTCTCCCTGGAGACCCAGTACTTC.

The chain links TRBV12-3 or TRBV12-4 to TRBJ2-1; 8 bases align to TRBD2. This CDR3 is 14 amino acids long. The CDR3 DNA reads as TGTGCTGTTTCCACTAGCGGCCCCTACAATGAGCAGTTCTTC. This encodes CAVSTSGPYNEQFF.

This chain joins TRBV5-6 and TRBJ2-2; TRBD2 aligns across 9 bases. This CDR3 has 17 residues. Germline trimming cut 0 bases from V and 0 bases from J; bases unmatched to any gene: 3. Germline lookup yields CDR1 SGHDT and CDR2 YYEEEE. In DNA, the CDR3 is TGTGCCAGCAGCTTGGCTAGCGGGATCGCGAACACCGGGGAGCTGTTTTTT. Protein sequence: CASSLASGIANTGELFF.